The 10 T cell receptor beta chains below come from one sample, sequenced in a study of OX40 agonist ivuxolimab in advanced cancers. Libraries were prepared by immunoSEQ multiplex PCR; TCRdb keeps only in-frame clonotypes and omits some of them. This sample has tens of thousands of clones, with around nine tenths found just once. The sample in question was CD4+ or CD8+ T cells sorted from blood, obtained in a trial of the OX40 agonist ivuxolimab. The receptors originated from an adult with an advanced solid tumor such as melanoma, head and neck, liver or kidney cancer.

This clone was detected only a few times. The same CDR3 also results from other DNA sequences found in this sample. The gene calls are TRBV30 and TRBJ1-5, with 8 bases identical to TRBD1. The V gene end was trimmed by 3 bases and the J gene end by 4 bases; junction bases not matched to a gene: 2. The CDR3 totals 13 residues. In germline, CDR1 is GTSNPN, CDR2 SVGIG (reference sequence). As DNA, the CDR3 is TGTGCCTGGAGCGGACAGGGAAATCAGCCCCAGCATTTT. Amino acids: CAWSGQGNQPQHF.

V usage is TRBV7-9 and J usage is TRBJ2-1, with D perhaps TRBD1 or TRBD2 (5 bases each). This CDR3 has 18 residues. Deletions cut 5 bases from V and 0 bases from J, with 20 bases between. Germline V lookup: CDR1 SEHNR, CDR2 FQNEAQ (reference sequence). The CDR3 DNA reads TGTGCCAGCAGCAGGTTGACGGGGACGTCCCTCTCCTACAATGAGCAGTTCTTC. It encodes CASSRLTGTSLSYNEQFF.

The chain joins TRBV19 to TRBJ1-3; 7 nucleotides match TRBD1. Germline-derived CDR1 and CDR2 are LNHDA and SQIVND (reference sequence). Trimming removed 7 bases from V and 4 bases from J; junction bases left unmatched: 4. The CDR3 is made up of 13 amino acids. CDR3 amino acids: CASNRDRGNTIYF. The DNA of the CDR3 is TGTGCCAGTAATCGGGACAGAGGAAACACCATATATTTT.

In this sample, this clone turned up a few times. The gene calls are TRBV11-1 and TRBJ1-6; TRBD1 matches 10 bases. Germline CDR1 SGHAT, CDR2 FQDESV (reference sequence). CDR3 length: 15 residues. V trimming: 0 bases; J trimming: 8 bases; junction bases outside the gene matches: 1. Here the CDR3 reads CASSLAGTGDSPLHF. In nucleotides, the CDR3 is TGTGCCAGCAGCTTAGCCGGGACAGGGGATTCACCCCTCCACTTT.

This chain connects TRBV5-1 to TRBJ2-3; D remains ambiguous. The CDR3 runs 15 residues. The ends were cut back, 0 bases at V and 7 bases at J, with 15 bases in the middle. CDR1 is SGHRS, CDR2 YFSETQ, per germline. The CDR3 sequence is CASSLGLVYGNTQYF. CDR3 nucleotide sequence: TGCGCCAGCAGCTTGGGTCTGGTGTATGGTAATACGCAGTATTTT. The full variable domain, in which reference TRBV5-1 and TRBJ2-3 provide the parts outside the CDR3, is KAGVTQTPRYLIKTRGQQVTLSCSPISGHRSVSWYQQTPGQGLQFLFEYFSETQRNKGNFPGRFSGRQFSNSRSEMNVSTLELGDSALYLCASSLGLVYGNTQYFGPGTRLTVL.

This clone was detected a few times. V usage is TRBV5-6 and J usage is TRBJ2-3; TRBD2 aligns across 13 bases. Germline CDR1 reads SGHDT; CDR2 reads YYEEEE. The CDR3 is 16 amino acids. V dropped 4 bases and J dropped 4; count of bases not matched to a gene: 6. CDR3 amino acids: CASSPAGTSGADTQYF. The CDR3 DNA reads as TGTGCCAGCAGCCCGGCGGGGACTAGCGGGGCAGATACGCAGTATTTT.

This chain joins TRBV5-1 and TRBJ1-2, with a tentative D call TRBD1 (6 bases). The V and J ends lost 3 bases and 4 bases respectively, with 13 bases between them. CDR1 and CDR2 from the germline V gene are SGHRS and YFSETQ. This CDR3 has 14 residues. The CDR3 sequence: CASSSYGGGYGYTF. The CDR3 coding sequence is TGCGCCAGCAGCTCCTACGGAGGGGGCTATGGCTACACCTTC.

The chain joins TRBV15 to TRBJ1-3; TRBD1 might be the D (5 bases). The CDR3 has 18 residues. V was clipped by 1 base and J by 0 bases, with 16 bases between them. CDR1 LNHNV and CDR2 YYDKDF come from the germline V gene (reference sequence). The CDR3 is CATSRVWQGDFSGNTIYF. The CDR3 nucleotides read TGTGCCACCAGCAGAGTTTGGCAGGGCGACTTCTCTGGAAACACCATATATTTT.

The chain uses TRBV2 and TRBJ2-1; 9 nucleotides align to TRBD1. This CDR3 has 15 residues. Germline lookup yields CDR1 SNHLY and CDR2 FYNNEI. With V trimmed by 6 bases and J by 4 bases, 7 bases remained unmatched. CDR3 sequence (DNA): TGTGCCAGCAGCCCCGGACAGGGGTTTTACAATGAGCAGTTCTTC. Its protein is CASSPGQGFYNEQFF.

A few counts support this clone. The chain employs TRBV5-4 and TRBJ2-7; D unclear. Trimming left V 0 bases short and J 6 bases short, with 4 bases between. Germline assignment: CDR1 SGHNT and CDR2 YYREEE (reference sequence). The CDR3 is 11 residues long. As DNA, the CDR3 is TGTGCCAGCAGCTTGGGACCCGAGCAGTACTTC. Its translation: CASSLGPEQYF. Variable domain in full (rest from reference TRBV5-4 and TRBJ2-7): ETGVTQSPTHLIKTRGQQVTLRCSSQSGHNTVSWYQQALGQGPQFIFQYYREEENGRGNFPPRFSGLQFPNYSSELNVNALELDDSALYLCASSLGPEQYFGPGTRLTVT.